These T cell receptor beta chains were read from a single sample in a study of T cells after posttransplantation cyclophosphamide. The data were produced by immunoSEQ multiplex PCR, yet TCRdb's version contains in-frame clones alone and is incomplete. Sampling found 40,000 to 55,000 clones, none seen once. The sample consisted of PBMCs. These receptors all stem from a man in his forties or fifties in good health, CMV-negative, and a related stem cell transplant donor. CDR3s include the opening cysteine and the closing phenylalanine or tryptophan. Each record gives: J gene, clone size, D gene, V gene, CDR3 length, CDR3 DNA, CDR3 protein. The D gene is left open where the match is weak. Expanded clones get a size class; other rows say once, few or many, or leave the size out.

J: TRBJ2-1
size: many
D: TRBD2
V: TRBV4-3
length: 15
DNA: TGCGCCAGCAGCCAGGAGACTAGCGAAACCCTAGCGGTGTTCTTC
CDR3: CASSQETSETLAVFF

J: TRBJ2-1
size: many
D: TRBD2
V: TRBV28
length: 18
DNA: TGTGCCAGCAGTTTAGGTTCGTGGGAGGGGAGCTCCTACAATGAGCAGTTCTTC
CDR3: CASSLGSWEGSSYNEQFF

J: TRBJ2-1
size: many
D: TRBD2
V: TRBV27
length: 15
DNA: TGTGCCAGCACCCCAGGGACTAGCGGGAGGGGTGAGCAGTTCTTC
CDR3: CASTPGTSGRGEQFF

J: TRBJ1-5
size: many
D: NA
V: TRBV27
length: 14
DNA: TGTGCCAGCAGTTTAGCCCGGGGGAATCAGCCCCAGCATTTT
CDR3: CASSLARGNQPQHF

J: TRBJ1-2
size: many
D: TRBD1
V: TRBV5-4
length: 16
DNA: TGTGCCAGCAGCTTGGGGGACAGGGTGCGGATTGGTGGCTACACCTTC
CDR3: CASSLGDRVRIGGYTF

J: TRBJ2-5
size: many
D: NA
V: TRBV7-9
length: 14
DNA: TGTGCCAGCAGCGAACGGGTAGCCCAAGAGACCCAGTACTTC
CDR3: CASSERVAQETQYF

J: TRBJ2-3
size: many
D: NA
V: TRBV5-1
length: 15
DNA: TGCGCCAGCAGCTTGGAGAGAGCGAGCACAGATACGCAGTATTTT
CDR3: CASSLERASTDTQYF

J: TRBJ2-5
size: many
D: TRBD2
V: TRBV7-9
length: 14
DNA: TGTGCCAGCAGCTCTTCTAGCGGGTTAGAGACCCAGTACTTC
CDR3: CASSSSSGLETQYF

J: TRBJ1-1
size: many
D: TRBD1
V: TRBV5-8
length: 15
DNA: TGTGCCAGCAGCTTGGGTCAGGGGGCGAGAACTGAAGCTTTCTTT
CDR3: CASSLGQGARTEAFF

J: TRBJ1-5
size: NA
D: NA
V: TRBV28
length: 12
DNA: TGTGCCAGCTGTAGGTCGGGTCAGCCCCAGCATTTT
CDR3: CASCRSGQPQHF

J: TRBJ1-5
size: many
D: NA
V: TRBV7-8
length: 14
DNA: TGTGCCAGCAGCTTACAGGAATACAGCGGGCCCCAGCATTTT
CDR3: CASSLQEYSGPQHF

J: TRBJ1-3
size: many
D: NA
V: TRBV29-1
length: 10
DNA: TGCAGCGCTGTTGGAAACACCATATATTTT
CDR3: CSAVGNTIYF

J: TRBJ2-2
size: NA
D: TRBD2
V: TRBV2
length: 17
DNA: TGTGCCAGCAGTGAAGACCCGCTAGCGGGAAACACCGGGGAGCTGTTTTTT
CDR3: CASSEDPLAGNTGELFF

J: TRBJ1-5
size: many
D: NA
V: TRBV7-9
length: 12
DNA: TGTGCCAGCAGCTTAGCGCAGGGGCCCCAGCATTTT
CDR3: CASSLAQGPQHF

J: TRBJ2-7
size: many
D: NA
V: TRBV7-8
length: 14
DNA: TGTGCCAGCAGCTTAGTTGGCGGTTCTTACGAGCAGTACTTC
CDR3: CASSLVGGSYEQYF

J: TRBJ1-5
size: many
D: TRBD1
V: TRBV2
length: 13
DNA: TGTGCCAGCATGGAGGGGGCAAACCAGCCCCAGCATTTT
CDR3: CASMEGANQPQHF

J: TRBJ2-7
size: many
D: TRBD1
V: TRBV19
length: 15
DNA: TGTGCCAGTAGTACCTACGCCGGGACAGGCTACGAGCAGTACTTC
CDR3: CASSTYAGTGYEQYF

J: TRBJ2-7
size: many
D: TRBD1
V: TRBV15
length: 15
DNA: TGTGCCACCAGCAGTGGACAGGGGATTCTCGACGAGCAGTACTTC
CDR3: CATSSGQGILDEQYF

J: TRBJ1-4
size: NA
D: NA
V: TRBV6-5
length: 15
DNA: TGTGCCAGCAGTTCCCCTGGGACAAGTGGGGAAAAACTGTTTTTT
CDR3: CASSSPGTSGEKLFF

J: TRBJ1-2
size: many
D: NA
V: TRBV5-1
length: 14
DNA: TGCGCCAGCAGCTTACAGGCGACTAACTATGGCTACACCTTC
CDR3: CASSLQATNYGYTF

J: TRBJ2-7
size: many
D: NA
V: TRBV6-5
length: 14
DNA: TGTGCCAGCAGAAAGACAGGTGTCTCCTACGAGCAGTACTTC
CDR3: CASRKTGVSYEQYF

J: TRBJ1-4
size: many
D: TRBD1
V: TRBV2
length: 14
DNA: TGTGCCAGCAGGGACGGGACAGGGGATGAAAAACTGTTTTTT
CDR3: CASRDGTGDEKLFF

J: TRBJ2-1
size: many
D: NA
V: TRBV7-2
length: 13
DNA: TGTGCCAGCAGCTCGAGCCGGGACAATGAGCAGTTCTTC
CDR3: CASSSSRDNEQFF

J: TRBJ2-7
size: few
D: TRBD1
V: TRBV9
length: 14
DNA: TGTGCCAGCAGCGGGGGACAGGGAGGTTCCGAGCAGTACTTC
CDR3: CASSGGQGGSEQYF

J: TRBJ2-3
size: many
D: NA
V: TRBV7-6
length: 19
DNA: TGTGCCAGCAGCTCATCGGGCAGGGTTAACCTTCTTAGCACAGATACGCAGTATTTT
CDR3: CASSSSGRVNLLSTDTQYF

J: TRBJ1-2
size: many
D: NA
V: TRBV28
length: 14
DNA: TGTGCCAGCAGGAATCAGGGGACTAACTATGGCTACACCTTC
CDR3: CASRNQGTNYGYTF

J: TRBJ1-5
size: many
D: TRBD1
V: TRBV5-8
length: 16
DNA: TGTGCCAGCAGCTTGGCCTGGACAGGGGGCAATCAGCCCCAGCATTTT
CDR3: CASSLAWTGGNQPQHF

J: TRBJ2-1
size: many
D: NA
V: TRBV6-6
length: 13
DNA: TGTGCCAGCAGTTACCCTTCCTACAATGAGCAGTTCTTC
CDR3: CASSYPSYNEQFF

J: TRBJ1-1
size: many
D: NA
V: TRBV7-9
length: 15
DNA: TGTGCCAGCAGCGGTGCCTCCGGGGTATTGGCTGAAGCTTTCTTT
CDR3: CASSGASGVLAEAFF

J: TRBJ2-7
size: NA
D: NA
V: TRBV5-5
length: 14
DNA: TGTGCCAGCAGCCTGCGAGGGAATCTCTACGAGCAGTACTTC
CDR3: CASSLRGNLYEQYF

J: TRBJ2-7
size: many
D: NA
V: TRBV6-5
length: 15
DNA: TGTGCCAGCAGTCCACTCCCTGGACAAATCTACGAGCAGTACTTC
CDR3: CASSPLPGQIYEQYF

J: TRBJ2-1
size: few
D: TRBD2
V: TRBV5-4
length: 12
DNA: TGTGCCAGCAGCGGGACTAGCGATGAGCAGTTCTTC
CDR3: CASSGTSDEQFF

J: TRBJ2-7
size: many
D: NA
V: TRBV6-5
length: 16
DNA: TGTGCCAGCAGTTACTCGACCAGGGGTGCCCCCTACGAGCAGTACTTC
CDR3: CASSYSTRGAPYEQYF

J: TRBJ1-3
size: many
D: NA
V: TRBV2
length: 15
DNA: TGTGCCAGCAGTGTCGGACAATTTGCTGGAAACACCATATATTTT
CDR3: CASSVGQFAGNTIYF

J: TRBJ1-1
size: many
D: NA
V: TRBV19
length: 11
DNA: TGTGCCAGTATCCAGAACACTGAAGCTTTCTTT
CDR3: CASIQNTEAFF

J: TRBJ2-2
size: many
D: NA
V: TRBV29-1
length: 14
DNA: TGCAGCGCCGCCCAGATGGTGACACCGGGGGAGCTGTTTTTT
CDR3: CSAAQMVTPGELFF

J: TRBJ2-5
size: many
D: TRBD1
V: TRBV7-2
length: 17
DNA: TGTGCCAGCAGCTTAGCGTGGGACAGGGGGCCCCAAGAGACCCAGTACTTC
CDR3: CASSLAWDRGPQETQYF

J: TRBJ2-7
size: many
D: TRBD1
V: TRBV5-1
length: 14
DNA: TGCGCCAGCGGTACCGGGACAGGGTTGTACGAGCAGTACTTC
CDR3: CASGTGTGLYEQYF

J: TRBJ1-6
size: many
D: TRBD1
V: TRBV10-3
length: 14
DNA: TGTGCCATCAGTTCCCGGGACAGGGTTTCACCCCTCCACTTT
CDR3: CAISSRDRVSPLHF

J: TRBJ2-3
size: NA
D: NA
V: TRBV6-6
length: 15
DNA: TGTGCCAGCAGCACAACCGGGACTAGCACAGATACGCAGTATTTT
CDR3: CASSTTGTSTDTQYF

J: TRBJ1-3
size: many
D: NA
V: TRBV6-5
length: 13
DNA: TGTGCCAGCAGGACTACCCCTGGAAACACCATATATTTT
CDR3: CASRTTPGNTIYF

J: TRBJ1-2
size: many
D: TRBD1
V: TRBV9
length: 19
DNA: TGTGCCAGCAGCGTAGGACCATCGACAGGGGGAAGATGGGACTATGGCTACACCTTC
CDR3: CASSVGPSTGGRWDYGYTF

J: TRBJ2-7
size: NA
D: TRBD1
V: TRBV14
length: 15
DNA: TGTGCCAGCAGCCACTTTCGGACAGGTACCTACGAGCAGTACTTC
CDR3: CASSHFRTGTYEQYF

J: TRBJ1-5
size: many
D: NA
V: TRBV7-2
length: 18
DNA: TGTGCCAGCAGCTTATTTGCTAGTGGGGGCTATAGCAATCAGCCCCAGCATTTT
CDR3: CASSLFASGGYSNQPQHF

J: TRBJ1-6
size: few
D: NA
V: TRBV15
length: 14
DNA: TGTGCCACCAGCAGCACAGACGGAAGTTCACCCCTCCACTTT
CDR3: CATSSTDGSSPLHF

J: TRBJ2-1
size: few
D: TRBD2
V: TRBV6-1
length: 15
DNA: TGTGCCAGCAGTTTAGGGCGGGAGCGCTACAATGAGCAGTTCTTC
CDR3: CASSLGRERYNEQFF

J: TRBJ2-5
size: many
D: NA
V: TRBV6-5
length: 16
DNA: TGTGCCAGCAGTTCCGGAAGACAGAATAACCAAGAGACCCAGTACTTC
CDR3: CASSSGRQNNQETQYF

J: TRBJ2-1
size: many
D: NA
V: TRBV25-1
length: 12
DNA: TGTGCCAGCAGTGAACGGTACAATGAGCAGTTCTTC
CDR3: CASSERYNEQFF

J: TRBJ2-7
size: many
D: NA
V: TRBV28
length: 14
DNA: TGTGCCAGCAGTTTGGCAGGCGGGGACTACGAGCAGTACTTC
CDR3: CASSLAGGDYEQYF

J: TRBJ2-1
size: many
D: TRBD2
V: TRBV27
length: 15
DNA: TGTGCCAGCAGTTCAAGCGGGAGGGCCTTCAATGAGCAGTTCTTC
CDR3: CASSSSGRAFNEQFF

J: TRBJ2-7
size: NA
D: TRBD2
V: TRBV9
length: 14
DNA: TGTGCCAGCAGCCCCCAACTAGCGGGTAGCGAGCAGTACTTC
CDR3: CASSPQLAGSEQYF

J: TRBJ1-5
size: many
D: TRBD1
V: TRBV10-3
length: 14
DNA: TGTGCCACCACGGGACAGGGGAATCTTCAGCCCCAGCATTTT
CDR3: CATTGQGNLQPQHF

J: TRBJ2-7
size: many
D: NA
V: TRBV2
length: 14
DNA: TGTGCCAGCAGTCGAGAGTTCGGCGGCTACGAGCAGTACTTC
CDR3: CASSREFGGYEQYF

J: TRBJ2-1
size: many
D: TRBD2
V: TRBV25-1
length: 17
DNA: TGTGCCAGCAGCCCCACGGCTAGCGGGAGCTCCTACAATGAGCAGTTCTTC
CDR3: CASSPTASGSSYNEQFF

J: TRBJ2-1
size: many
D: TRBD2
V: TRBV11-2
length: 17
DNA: TGTGCCAGCAGCCCCGGGGGTAGCGGGAGGGCCGCCAATGAGCAGTTCTTC
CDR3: CASSPGGSGRAANEQFF

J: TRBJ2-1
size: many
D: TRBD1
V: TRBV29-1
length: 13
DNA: TGCAGCGCTAGACAGGGGGATTACAATGAGCAGTTCTTC
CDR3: CSARQGDYNEQFF

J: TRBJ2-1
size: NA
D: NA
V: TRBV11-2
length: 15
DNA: TGTGCCAGCAGCTTGCTGACAGCGGGCTACAATGAGCAGTTCTTC
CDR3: CASSLLTAGYNEQFF

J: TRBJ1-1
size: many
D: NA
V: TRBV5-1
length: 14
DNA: TGCGCCAGCAGGCCCGGGACTGTGAACACTGAAGCTTTCTTT
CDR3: CASRPGTVNTEAFF

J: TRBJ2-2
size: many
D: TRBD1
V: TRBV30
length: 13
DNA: TGTGCCTGGAGCAGGGGGCTGACCGGGGAGCTGTTTTTT
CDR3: CAWSRGLTGELFF